These 26 T cell receptor beta chains were all obtained from the same sample, sequenced in a study of T cells in localized non-small cell lung cancer. Profiled with immunoSEQ multiplex PCR; TCRdb holds only in-frame clones, not every one. Counted here are some 22,000 clones, approximately 84% occurring once; the ten biggest clones make up roughly 2.3%. This specimen consisted of peripheral blood, obtained before any cancer treatment. The receptor source for this set is a man aged 35-69 years with stage I lung adenocarcinoma.

The J gene is TRBJ2-3, the V gene TRBV5-6, with no clear D. Trimming left V 2 bases short and J 0 bases short, with 10 bases between. The CDR3 runs 15 residues. Looked up from germline, CDR1 is SGHDT and CDR2 is YYEEEE. CDR3 sequence reads: CASSFGSWSTDTQYF. CDR3 sequence (DNA): TGTGCCAGCAGCTTCGGGTCGTGGAGCACAGATACGCAGTATTTT.

In its sample, this clone was seen once. The J gene is TRBJ2-7, the V gene TRBV7-3, with D unclear. The CDR3 length is 13 residues. CDR1 and CDR2 (germline): SGHTA, FQGTGA. Trimming pared 3 bases from V and 5 bases from J, leaving 11 bases between. The DNA for the CDR3 is TGTGCCAGCAGCTTTGGTGGACGCGACGAGCAGTACTTC. The encoded protein is CASSFGGRDEQYF.

The chain uses TRBV6-1 and TRBJ2-7, with D unresolved. Trimming left V 7 bases short and J 2 bases short, with 9 bases between. This CDR3 has 12 amino acids. Germline V gene lookup returns CDR1 MNHNS and CDR2 SASEGT. The DNA of the CDR3 is TGTGCCAGCATAGAAGAGGCCTACGAGCAGTACTTC. As protein: CASIEEAYEQYF.

The chain employs TRBV7-2 and TRBJ1-5; D unclear. The CDR3 extends over 15 amino acids. CDR1 is SGHTA and CDR2 is FQGNSA in the germline V gene. The germline V and J ends were trimmed by 1 base and 0 bases, with 7 bases remaining between them. The CDR3 nucleotides are TGTGCCAGCAGCTTAGGGATATATAGCAATCAGCCCCAGCATTTT. Translation: CASSLGIYSNQPQHF.

The chain couples TRBV5-6 to TRBJ1-1; D may be TRBD1 (5 bases). Trimming removed 3 bases from V and 1 base from J, with 16 bases in between. The CDR3 spans 16 residues. CDR1 is SGHDT and CDR2 is YYEEEE in the germline V gene. The CDR3 DNA reads as TGTGCCAGCAGCTGGCGGGGGAGAAGCCGGAACACTGAAGCTTTCTTT. Translation: CASSWRGRSRNTEAFF.

The chain couples TRBV5-1 to TRBJ2-3, with D possibly matching TRBD2 (6 bases). The CDR3 sequence is 17 residues long. Trimming removed 0 bases at V and 4 bases at J, with 18 bases between. From germline, CDR1 is SGHRS and CDR2 YFSETQ. The CDR3 reads CASSLAPGGGGADTQYF. DNA for the CDR3: TGCGCCAGCAGCTTGGCGCCCGGGGGTGGAGGCGCAGATACGCAGTATTTT.

The V and J genes are TRBV6-6 and TRBJ2-1; TRBD2 agrees at 12 bases. CDR1 and CDR2 from the germline V gene are MNHNY and SVGAGI (reference sequence). The junction had 11 bases not matched to a gene; V was cut back by 7 bases and J by 7 bases. CDR3 length equals 16 residues. CDR3 nucleotides: TGTGCCAGCACTCTCGCCGGGACTAGCGGGTTTAATGAGCAGTTCTTC. Amino acids: CASTLAGTSGFNEQFF.

CDR3 sequence: CASSQVRGYEQFF. The CDR3 coding sequence is TGTGCCAGCAGCCAAGTCCGAGGGTATGAGCAGTTCTTC. V is TRBV4-2 and J is TRBJ2-1; a weak D match, TRBD2 (5 bases). The germline V and J ends were trimmed by 1 base and 8 bases, with 9 bases remaining between them. CDR1 and CDR2 (germline): LGHNA, YNFKEQ. There are 13 residues in the CDR3.

The chain has TRBV2 and TRBJ2-5; D unclear. Germline V gives CDR1 SNHLY, CDR2 FYNNEI. The CDR3 extends over 12 amino acids. Trimming left V 1 base short and J 4 bases short, with 4 bases between. The DNA of the CDR3 is TGTGCCAGCAGTGAAGATATAGAGACCCAGTACTTC. This sequence encodes CASSEDIETQYF. Variable domain in full (rest from reference TRBV2 and TRBJ2-5): EPEVTQTPSHQVTQMGQEVILRCVPISNHLYFYWYRQILGQKVEFLVSFYNNEISEKSEIFDDQFSVERPDGSNFTLKIRSTKLEDSAMYFCASSEDIETQYFGPGTRLLVL.

The rearrangement links TRBV28 to TRBJ1-5; D remains ambiguous. Trimming took 6 bases from V and 3 from J, leaving 9 bases between them. CDR1 is MDHEN, CDR2 SYDVKM, per germline. The CDR3 is 13 residues long. The CDR3 loop is CASRKRLNQPQHF. Written as DNA, the CDR3 is TGTGCCAGCAGAAAACGTCTCAATCAGCCCCAGCATTTT.

The chain uses TRBV7-9 and TRBJ1-1, with TRBD1 as a possible D gene (5 bases). CDR3 length equals 14 residues. Germline CDR1 reads SEHNR; CDR2 reads FQNEAQ (reference sequence). V was cut by 5 bases and J by 7 bases, with 17 bases left in between. CDR3 sequence: CASSPGTANVEAFF. In nucleotides, the CDR3 is TGTGCCAGCAGCCCCGGGACTGCAAACGTTGAAGCTTTCTTT. The full variable domain, completed using reference TRBV7-9 and TRBJ1-1, is DTGVSQNPRHKITKRGQNVTFRCDPISEHNRLYWYRQTLGQGPEFLTYFQNEAQLEKSRLLSDRFSAERPKGSFSTLEIQRTEQGDSAMYLCASSPGTANVEAFFGQGTRLTVV.

The J gene is TRBJ2-3, the V gene TRBV19; no clear D. CDR1 is LNHDA, CDR2 SQIVND, per germline (reference sequence). V lost 1 base to trimming and J lost 0 bases, with 5 bases between them. The CDR3 has 14 amino acids. The CDR3 sequence is CASSIGISTDTQYF. DNA of the CDR3: TGTGCCAGTAGTATAGGAATTAGCACAGATACGCAGTATTTT. Looking up the rest from reference TRBV19 and TRBJ2-3 gives the full variable domain: DGGITQSPKYLFRKEGQNVTLSCEQNLNHDAMYWYRQDPGQGLRLIYYSQIVNDFQKGDIAEGYSVSREKKESFPLTVTSAQKNPTAFYLCASSIGISTDTQYFGPGTRLTVL.

The V and J genes are TRBV5-1 and TRBJ2-1; 10 bases line up with TRBD2. V lost 4 bases to trimming and J lost 10 bases; unmatched junction nucleotides: 11. The germline V gene encodes CDR1 SGHRS and CDR2 YFSETQ. The CDR3 consists of 15 residues. The CDR3 coding sequence is TGCGCCAGCAGCGAGTGGCCTAGCGGGGGTACGGAGCAGTTCTTC. Encoded protein: CASSEWPSGGTEQFF.

The V call is TRBV7-2, the J call TRBJ2-4; D is undetermined. In germline, CDR1 is SGHTA, CDR2 FQGNSA. V shed 2 bases and J shed 8 bases, with 10 bases lying between them. The CDR3 is 13 amino acids. The CDR3 here is CASSLNNLDIQYF. The CDR3 DNA reads as TGTGCCAGCAGCTTAAATAACCTAGACATTCAGTACTTC. Using reference TRBV7-2 and TRBJ2-4 for the parts outside the CDR3, the full variable domain is GAGVSQSPSNKVTEKGKDVELRCDPISGHTALYWYRQSLGQGLEFLIYFQGNSAPDKSGLPSDRFSAERTGGSVSTLTIQRTQQEDSAVYLCASSLNNLDIQYFGAGTRLSVL.

The rearrangement uses TRBV9 and TRBJ1-5, with D maybe TRBD1 (6 bases). Germline V gene data show CDR1 as SGDLS and CDR2 as YYNGEE. V lost 4 bases, J lost 0 bases, and 8 bases lay in between. This CDR3 is built from 14 residues. The CDR3 protein is CASSPGVSNQPQHF. CDR3 coding DNA: TGTGCCAGCAGCCCAGGGGTTAGCAATCAGCCCCAGCATTTT.

This rearrangement joins TRBV6-5 to TRBJ2-7; possible D gene TRBD1, 6 bases. There are 13 residues in the CDR3. Germline CDR1 and CDR2: MNHEY and SVGAGI. Trimming shortened V by 5 bases and J by 7 bases, and 15 bases separated the two germline ends. The CDR3: CASSEATGREQYF. The CDR3 nucleotides are TGTGCCAGCAGTGAAGCAACAGGGCGGGAGCAGTACTTC.

This clone was recorded once. The chain couples TRBV19 to TRBJ2-2; TRBD1 is a possible D gene (5 bases). Germline loops: CDR1 LNHDA, CDR2 SQIVND (reference sequence). The V and J ends lost 3 bases and 4 bases respectively, with 9 bases between them. This CDR3 contains 14 residues. CDR3 in DNA: TGTGCCAGTAGTATCGAGACAGCCACCGGGGAGCTGTTTTTT. The encoded protein is CASSIETATGELFF.

V and J are TRBV18 and TRBJ1-3; 8 bases are a match to TRBD1. CDR1 and CDR2 (germline): KGHSH, LQKENI. V shed 3 bases, J shed 1 base, and the junction held 8 bases outside the gene matches. This CDR3 is 17 amino acids long. CDR3 amino acids: CASSPQLTGGSGNTIYF. CDR3 bases: TGTGCCAGCTCACCGCAACTTACAGGGGGATCTGGAAACACCATATATTTT.

This chain links TRBV7-9 with TRBJ2-3; the D is unclear. Deletions cut 0 bases from V and 0 bases from J, with 7 bases between. CDR3 length equals 15 residues. Germline V gene sequence: CDR1 SEHNR, CDR2 FQNEAQ (reference sequence). The CDR3, as DNA: TGTGCCAGCAGCTTAGCGGGGTTGAGCACAGATACGCAGTATTTT. Its protein product is CASSLAGLSTDTQYF.

The J gene is TRBJ1-5, the V gene TRBV2; 9 nucleotides line up with TRBD1. Germline V gene lookup returns CDR1 SNHLY and CDR2 FYNNEI. The CDR3 has 15 amino acids. Trimming removed 1 base from V and 5 bases from J; junction bases left unmatched: 3. CDR3 nucleotides: TGTGCCAGCAGTGAAGACGGGACAGGGTATCAGCCCCAGCATTTT. Its protein product is CASSEDGTGYQPQHF.

This clone was recorded only once. The chain links TRBV4-3 to TRBJ2-1; 12 positions agree with TRBD2. The CDR3 is 17 residues long. The germline gives CDR1 LGHNA, CDR2 YSLEER. The junction had 12 bases not matched to a gene; V was cut back by 0 bases and J by 12 bases. The CDR3 loop is CASSQDPGLAGPGRQFF. CDR3 DNA: TGCGCCAGCAGCCAAGATCCCGGACTAGCGGGGCCGGGGAGGCAGTTCTTC.

This clone came up a few times. The chain has TRBV5-1 and TRBJ2-7; no definite D call. The V and J ends lost 4 bases and 3 bases respectively, with 14 bases between them. Germline CDR1 reads SGHRS; CDR2 reads YFSETQ. The CDR3 is 14 residues long. CDR3 coding DNA: TGCGCCAGCAGCCCAACCCGGGCCAACTACGAGCAGTACTTC. Amino acid sequence: CASSPTRANYEQYF.

Judged by abundance, this clone is large. This sequence joins TRBV6-1 and TRBJ2-7, with D tentatively TRBD2 (5 bases). V was clipped by 5 bases and J by 0 bases, with 14 bases between them. CDR3 length: 15 residues. Looked up from germline, CDR1 is MNHNS and CDR2 is SASEGT. The chain's CDR3 is CASSIVRAGSYEQYF. The CDR3 DNA reads TGTGCCAGCAGTATCGTGAGGGCTGGCTCCTACGAGCAGTACTTC.

This clone has just a few counts. The CDR3 loop is CASRAIQGEGYGYTF. CDR3 nucleotide sequence: TGTGCCAGCAGGGCAATACAGGGGGAGGGCTATGGCTACACCTTC. The chain couples TRBV28 to TRBJ1-2, with 8 bases that match TRBD1. Germline lookup yields CDR1 MDHEN and CDR2 SYDVKM. The CDR3 totals 15 residues. V gave up 6 bases and J gave up 4 bases; unmatched junction bases: 10.

This sequence joins TRBV9 and TRBJ2-3; unclear D gene. CDR1 is SGDLS, CDR2 YYNGEE, per germline. Trimming left V 0 bases short and J 0 bases short, with 8 bases between. CDR3 length equals 15 residues. This CDR3 reads CASSVAPASTDTQYF. The CDR3 DNA reads TGTGCCAGCAGCGTAGCCCCCGCCAGCACAGATACGCAGTATTTT.

This chain connects TRBV7-3 to TRBJ1-1; D remains ambiguous. Trimming removed 1 base at V and 7 bases at J, with 13 bases between. This CDR3 spans 14 amino acids. Germline loops: CDR1 SGHTA, CDR2 FQGTGA. CDR3 bases: TGTGCCAGCAGCTTAATGGGTACAAACCATGAAGCTTTCTTT. It is translated as CASSLMGTNHEAFF.